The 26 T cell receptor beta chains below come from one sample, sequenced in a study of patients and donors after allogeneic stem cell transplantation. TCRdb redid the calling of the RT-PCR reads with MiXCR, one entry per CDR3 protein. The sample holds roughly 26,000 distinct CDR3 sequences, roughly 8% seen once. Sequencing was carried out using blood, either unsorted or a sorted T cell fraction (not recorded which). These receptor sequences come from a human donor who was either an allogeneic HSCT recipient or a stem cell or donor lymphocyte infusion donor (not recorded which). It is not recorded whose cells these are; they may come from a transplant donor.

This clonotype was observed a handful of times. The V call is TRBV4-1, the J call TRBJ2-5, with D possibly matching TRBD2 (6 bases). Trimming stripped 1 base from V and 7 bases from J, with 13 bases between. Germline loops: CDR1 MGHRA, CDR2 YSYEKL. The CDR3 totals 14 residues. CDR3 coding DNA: TGCGCCAGCAGCCAAGCGGGAGATGAGGGGACCCAGTACTTC. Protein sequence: CASSQAGDEGTQYF.

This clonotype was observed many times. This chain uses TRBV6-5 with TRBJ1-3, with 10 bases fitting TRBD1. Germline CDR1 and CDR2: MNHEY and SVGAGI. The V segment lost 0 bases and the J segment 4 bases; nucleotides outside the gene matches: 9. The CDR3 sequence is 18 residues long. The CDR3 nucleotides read TGTGCCAGCAGTTACTCGATCCGACAGGGGGCGCCCGGAAACACCATATATTTT. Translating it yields CASSYSIRQGAPGNTIYF.

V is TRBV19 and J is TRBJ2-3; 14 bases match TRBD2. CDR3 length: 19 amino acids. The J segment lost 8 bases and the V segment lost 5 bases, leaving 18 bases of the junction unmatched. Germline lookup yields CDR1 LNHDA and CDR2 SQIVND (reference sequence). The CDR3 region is CASSSHPGTSGSWHATQYF. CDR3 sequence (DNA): TGTGCCAGTAGTTCTCACCCCGGGACTAGCGGGAGTTGGCACGCTACGCAGTATTTT.

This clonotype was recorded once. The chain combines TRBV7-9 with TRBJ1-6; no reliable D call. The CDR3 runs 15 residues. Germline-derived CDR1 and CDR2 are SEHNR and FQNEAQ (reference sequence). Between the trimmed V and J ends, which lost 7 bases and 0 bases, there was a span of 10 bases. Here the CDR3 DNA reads TGTGCCAGCACCCGCGCGAGCTCCTATAATTCACCCCTCCACTTT. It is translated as CASTRASSYNSPLHF.

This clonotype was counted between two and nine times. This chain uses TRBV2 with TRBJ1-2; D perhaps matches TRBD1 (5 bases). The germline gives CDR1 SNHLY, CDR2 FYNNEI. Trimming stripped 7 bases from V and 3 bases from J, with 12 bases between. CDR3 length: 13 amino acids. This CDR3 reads CASMVRGDYGYTF. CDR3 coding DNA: TGTGCCAGCATGGTTAGGGGAGACTATGGCTACACCTTC.

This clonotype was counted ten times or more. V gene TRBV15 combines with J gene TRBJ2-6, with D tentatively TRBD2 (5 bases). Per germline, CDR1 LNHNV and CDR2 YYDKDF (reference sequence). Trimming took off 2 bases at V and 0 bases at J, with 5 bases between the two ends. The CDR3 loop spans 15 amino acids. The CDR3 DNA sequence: TGTGCCACCAGCAGACGGGACTCTGGGGCCAACGTCCTGACTTTC. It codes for CATSRRDSGANVLTF.

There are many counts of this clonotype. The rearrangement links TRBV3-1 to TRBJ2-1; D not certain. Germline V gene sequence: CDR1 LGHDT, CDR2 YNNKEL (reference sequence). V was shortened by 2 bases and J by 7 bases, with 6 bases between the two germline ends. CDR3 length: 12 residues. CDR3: CASSQRLNEQFF. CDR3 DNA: TGTGCCAGCAGCCAACGGCTAAATGAGCAGTTCTTC.

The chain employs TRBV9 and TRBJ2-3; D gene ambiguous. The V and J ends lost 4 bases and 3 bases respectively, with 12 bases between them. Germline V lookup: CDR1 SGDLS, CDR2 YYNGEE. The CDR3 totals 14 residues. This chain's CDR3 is CASSRLPETDTQYF. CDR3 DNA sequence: TGTGCCAGCAGCCGCCTTCCGGAGACAGATACGCAGTATTTT.

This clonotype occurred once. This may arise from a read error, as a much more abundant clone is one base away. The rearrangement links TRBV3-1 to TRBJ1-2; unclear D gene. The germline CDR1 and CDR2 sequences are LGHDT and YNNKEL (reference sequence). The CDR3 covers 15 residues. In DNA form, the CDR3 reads TGTGCCAGCAGCCAAGTAGCGGAAACTCCCTATGGCTTCACCTTC. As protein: CASSQVAETPYGFTF. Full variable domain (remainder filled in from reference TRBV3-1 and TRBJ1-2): DTAVSQTPKYLVTQMGNDKSIKCEQNLGHDTMYWYKQDSKKFLKIMFSYNNKELIINETVPNRFSPKSPDKAHLNLHINSLELGDSAVYFCASSQVAETPYGFTFGSGTRLTVV.

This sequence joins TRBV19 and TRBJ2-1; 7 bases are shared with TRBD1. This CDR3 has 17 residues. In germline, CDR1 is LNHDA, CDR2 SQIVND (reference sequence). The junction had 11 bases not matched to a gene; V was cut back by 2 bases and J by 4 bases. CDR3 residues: CASSISPRDSLYNEQFF. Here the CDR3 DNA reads TGTGCCAGTAGTATAAGTCCCCGGGACAGCCTTTACAATGAGCAGTTCTTC.

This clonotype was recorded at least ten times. CDR3 sequence reads: CASSPRTSGFQETQYF. In DNA form, the CDR3 reads TGTGCCAGCAGCCCTAGGACTAGCGGGTTCCAAGAGACCCAGTACTTC. The V and J genes are TRBV28 and TRBJ2-5; 11 bases are shared with TRBD2. Trimming at V came to 6 bases and at J to 1 base, leaving 7 bases not matched to a gene. The CDR3 is 16 residues long. Germline V gene sequence: CDR1 MDHEN, CDR2 SYDVKM.

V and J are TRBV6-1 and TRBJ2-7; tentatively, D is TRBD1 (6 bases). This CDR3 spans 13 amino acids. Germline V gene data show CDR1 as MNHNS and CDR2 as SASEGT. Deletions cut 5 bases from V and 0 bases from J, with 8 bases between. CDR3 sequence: CASSRGSSYEQYF. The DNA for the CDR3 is TGTGCCAGCAGTAGGGGGAGCTCCTACGAGCAGTACTTC.

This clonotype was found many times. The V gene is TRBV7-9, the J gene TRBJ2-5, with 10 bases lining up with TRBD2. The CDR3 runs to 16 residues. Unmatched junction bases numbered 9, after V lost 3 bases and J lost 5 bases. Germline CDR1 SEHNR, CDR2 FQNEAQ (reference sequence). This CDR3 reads CASSLGAGGPEETQYF. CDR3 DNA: TGTGCCAGCAGCTTGGGAGCGGGGGGGCCGGAGGAGACCCAGTACTTC.

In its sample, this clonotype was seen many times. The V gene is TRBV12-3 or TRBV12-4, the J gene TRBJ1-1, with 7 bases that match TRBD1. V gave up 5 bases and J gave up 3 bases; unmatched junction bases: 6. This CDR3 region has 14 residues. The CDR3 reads CASSPQGGYTEAFF. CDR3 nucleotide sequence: TGTGCCAGCAGTCCCCAAGGGGGCTACACTGAAGCTTTCTTT.

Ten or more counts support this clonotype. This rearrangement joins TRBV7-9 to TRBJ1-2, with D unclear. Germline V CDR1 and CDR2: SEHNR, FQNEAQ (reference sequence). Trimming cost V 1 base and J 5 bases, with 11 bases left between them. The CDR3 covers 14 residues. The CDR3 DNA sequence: TGTGCCAGCAGCTTAGTTATGTCAGTGTATGGCTACACCTTC. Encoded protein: CASSLVMSVYGYTF.

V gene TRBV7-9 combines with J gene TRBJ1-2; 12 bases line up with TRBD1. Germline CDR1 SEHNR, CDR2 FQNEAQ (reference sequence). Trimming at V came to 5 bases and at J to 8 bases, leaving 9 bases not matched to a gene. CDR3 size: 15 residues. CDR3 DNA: TGTGCCAGCAGCCCGAGGGGACAGGGGGCCACCGGCTACACCTTC. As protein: CASSPRGQGATGYTF.

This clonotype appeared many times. The CDR3 protein is CASSVQGGTEAFF. CDR3 nucleotides: TGTGCCAGCAGTGTACAGGGGGGAACTGAAGCTTTCTTT. The V call is TRBV2, the J call TRBJ1-1, with 8 nucleotides matching TRBD1. Germline CDR1 SNHLY, CDR2 FYNNEI. The CDR3 length is 13 residues. Losses at the gene ends were 4 bases for V and 5 bases for J; bases not matched to a gene: 3.

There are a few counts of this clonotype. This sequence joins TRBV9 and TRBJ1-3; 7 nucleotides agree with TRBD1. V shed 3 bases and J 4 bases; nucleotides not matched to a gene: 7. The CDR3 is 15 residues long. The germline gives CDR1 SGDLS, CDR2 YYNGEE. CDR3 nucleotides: TGTGCCAGCAGCGCAAGGGGGCGCGAAGGAAACACCATATATTTT. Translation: CASSARGREGNTIYF.

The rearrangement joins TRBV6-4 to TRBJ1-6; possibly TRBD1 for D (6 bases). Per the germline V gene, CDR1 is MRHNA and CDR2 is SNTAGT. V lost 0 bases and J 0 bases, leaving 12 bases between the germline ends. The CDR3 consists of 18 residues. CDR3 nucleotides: TGTGCCAGCAGTGACTCAAGGGGGGAGAGCTCCTATAATTCACCCCTCCACTTT. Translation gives CASSDSRGESSYNSPLHF.

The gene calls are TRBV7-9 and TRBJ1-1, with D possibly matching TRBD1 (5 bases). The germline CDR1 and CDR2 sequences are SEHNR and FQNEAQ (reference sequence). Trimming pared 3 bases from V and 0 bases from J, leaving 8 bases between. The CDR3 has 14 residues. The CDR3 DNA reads TGTGCCAGCAGCTTTGGGGCACTGAACACTGAAGCTTTCTTT. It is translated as CASSFGALNTEAFF.

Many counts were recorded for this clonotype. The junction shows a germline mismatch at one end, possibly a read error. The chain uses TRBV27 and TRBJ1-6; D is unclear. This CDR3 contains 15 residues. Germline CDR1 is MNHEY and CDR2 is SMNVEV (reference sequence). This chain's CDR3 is CASSYQAYPNSALHF. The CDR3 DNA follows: TGTGCCAGCAGTTATCAGGCCTACCCGAATTCAGCCCTCCACTTT.

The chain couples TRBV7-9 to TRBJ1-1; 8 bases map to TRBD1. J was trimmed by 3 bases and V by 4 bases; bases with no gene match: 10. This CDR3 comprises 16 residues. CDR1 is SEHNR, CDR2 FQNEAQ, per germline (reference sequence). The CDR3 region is CASSWTGWFGDTEAFF. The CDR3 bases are TGTGCCAGCAGCTGGACAGGGTGGTTTGGGGACACTGAAGCTTTCTTT.

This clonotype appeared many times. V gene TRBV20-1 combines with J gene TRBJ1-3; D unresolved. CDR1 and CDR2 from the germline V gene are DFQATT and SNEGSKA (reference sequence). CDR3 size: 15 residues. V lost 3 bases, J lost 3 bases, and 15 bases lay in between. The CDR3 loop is CSASHFYGDGNTIYF. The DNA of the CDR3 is TGCAGTGCTAGCCATTTCTACGGAGATGGAAACACCATATATTTT.

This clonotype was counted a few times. CDR3 nucleotides: TGTGCCAGTAGTATGTGGGGGGACAGGGGGCAAGAGACCCAGTACTTC. Its protein product is CASSMWGDRGQETQYF. J is TRBJ2-5 and V is TRBV19; 11 positions match TRBD1. The junction had 5 bases not matched to a gene; V was cut back by 3 bases and J by 2 bases. Germline V gene data show CDR1 as LNHDA and CDR2 as SQIVND (reference sequence). This CDR3 is built from 16 residues. The entire variable domain, with the rest obtained from reference TRBV19 and TRBJ2-5, is as follows: DGGITQSPKYLFRKEGQNVTLSCEQNLNHDAMYWYRQDPGQGLRLIYYSQIVNDFQKGDIAEGYSVSREKKESFPLTVTSAQKNPTAFYLCASSMWGDRGQETQYFGPGTRLLVL.

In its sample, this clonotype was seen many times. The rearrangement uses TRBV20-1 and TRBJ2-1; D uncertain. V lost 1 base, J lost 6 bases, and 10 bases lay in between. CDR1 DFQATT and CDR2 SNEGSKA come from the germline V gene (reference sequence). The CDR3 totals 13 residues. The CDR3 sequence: CSARVVRSNEQFF. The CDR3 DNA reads TGCAGTGCTAGAGTAGTACGGTCCAATGAGCAGTTCTTC.

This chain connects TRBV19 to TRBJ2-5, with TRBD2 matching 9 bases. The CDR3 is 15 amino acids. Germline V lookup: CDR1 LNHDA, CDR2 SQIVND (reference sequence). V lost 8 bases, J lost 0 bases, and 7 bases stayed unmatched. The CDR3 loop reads CASGGLAGNQETQYF. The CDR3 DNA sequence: TGTGCCAGTGGAGGGCTAGCGGGAAACCAAGAGACCCAGTACTTC.